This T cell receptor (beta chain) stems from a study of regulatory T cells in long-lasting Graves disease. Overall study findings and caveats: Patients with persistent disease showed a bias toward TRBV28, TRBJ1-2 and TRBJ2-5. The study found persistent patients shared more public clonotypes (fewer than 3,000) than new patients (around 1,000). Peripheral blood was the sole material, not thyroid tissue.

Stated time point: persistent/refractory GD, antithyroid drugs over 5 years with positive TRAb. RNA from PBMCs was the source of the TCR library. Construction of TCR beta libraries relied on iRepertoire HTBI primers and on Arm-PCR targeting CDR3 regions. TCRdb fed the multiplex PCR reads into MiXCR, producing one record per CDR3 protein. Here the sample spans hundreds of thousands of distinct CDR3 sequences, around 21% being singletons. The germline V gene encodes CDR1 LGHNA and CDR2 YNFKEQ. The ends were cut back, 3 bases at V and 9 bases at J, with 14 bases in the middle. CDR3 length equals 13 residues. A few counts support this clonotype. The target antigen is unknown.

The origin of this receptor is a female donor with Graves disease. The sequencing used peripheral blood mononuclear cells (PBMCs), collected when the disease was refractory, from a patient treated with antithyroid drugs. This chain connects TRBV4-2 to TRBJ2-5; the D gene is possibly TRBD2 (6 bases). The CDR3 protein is CASSQGETRAQYF. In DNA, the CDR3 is TGTGCCAGCAGCCAGGGCGAGACTAGGGCCCAGTACTTC.